This T cell receptor beta chain is from a study of T cells in Graves' hyperthyroidism and ophthalmopathy. Findings and limits, study-wide: Before onset, by a median of around 6.1 months, the model predicted ophthalmopathy. Most clonotypes that expanded in the thyroid above 0.001 also showed up in blood.

It was uncontrolled infection, other autoimmune disease, pregnancy or lactation that excluded patients. Together with thyroid ultrasound, orbital computed tomography, serum thyroxine and TRAb, clinical symptoms were used for diagnoses. This clonotype has at least ten counts. No antigen is known for it. This CDR3 has 14 residues. The V and J ends lost 6 bases and 3 bases respectively, with 11 bases between them. Germline V gene lookup returns CDR1 SEHNR and CDR2 FQNEAQ (reference sequence). RNA transcripts gave rise to amplified TCR beta CDR3 regions. Researchers ran a first-round RT-PCR on the TCR CDR3 using the HTBI primer set. TCRdb re-derived calls from the multiplex PCR reads in MiXCR, one entry per CDR3 protein. The table shows about 570,000 distinct CDR3 sequences, with about 43% occurring only once.

This chain joins TRBV7-9 and TRBJ2-2; the D is unclear. This clonotype was obtained from an adult woman with Graves' disease, either hyperthyroidism or ophthalmopathy (not recorded which). The sample comprised peripheral blood or thyroid tissue (not recorded which). This chain's CDR3 is CASSMVLHTGELFF. In nucleotides, the CDR3 is TGTGCCAGCAGTATGGTTCTGCACACCGGGGAGCTGTTTTTT.